Listed here is a single T cell receptor beta chain. Its target antigen remains unknown. One base away there is no much larger clone; base qualities are not given. The donors were included in the validation cohort of 90 to 150 subjects, a group kept apart from the roughly 610-subject first cohort. Library construction relied on the immunoSEQ multiplex PCR assay. The study's processing was this. A statistical classification framework was built for diagnosing cytomegalovirus status from the catalog of TCR beta chain sequences. The immuneACCESS repertoire file appears here via TCRdb, limited to in-frame rearrangements. These files lack a portion of the clones; in checked studies, under half of the deficit traces to unresolved V genes, and the cause of the others is not known. Clone size and the V and J calls come from that table; the DNA yielded D and trimming. Within this sample are 120,000 to 150,000 clones, with less than 90% of them counted one time only. The ten top clones hold roughly 3% of the sample.

The sample comes from a study of cytomegalovirus exposure and HLA in healthy donors (dated by TCRdb to about 2017). About the investigation overall: The 650 to 750 repertoires of the first cohort and the 95 to 150 validation repertoires were produced on the same platform, according to a later analysis. The aim of the study was to test whether cataloging public T cell receptors could identify signatures of past pathogen exposure. Besides the first cohort of some 670 subjects, a separate validation cohort made up of 120 different subjects was used. The study combined high-throughput TCR immunosequencing, statistical association of individual TCRs with disease status, and machine learning to predict cytomegalovirus infection status.

Relative to germline, V is 6 bases shorter and J is 12 bases shorter, with 23 bases between their ends. Reading from cysteine to phenylalanine, the CDR3 counts 14 amino acids. The only DNA kept is the CDR3, 42 bases in frame from the first base. Reading the germline V gene (reference sequence) gives CDR1 LNHDA and CDR2 SQIVND. Here is what the overall study found, with its caveats: Of the cluster scores, roughly 95% were above 0 in a later analysis, which found that TCRs clustered in the first cohort also tended to co-occur in the approximately 130 validation repertoires. In vitro tests confirmed that a few of the cytomegalovirus-associated TCR beta chains recognize cytomegalovirus antigens. The authors suggested that the approach could potentially be extended to other disease states and immunological phenotypes. In both the original and validation cohorts, the classifier was reported to diagnose cytomegalovirus status with high specificity and sensitivity. While some public TCRs were present in many individuals, most TCR sequences turned up only very rarely across donors. A later analysis lacked HLA typing for the validation cohort, so it scored co-occurrence in that cohort across all 110 or so repertoires. A total of about 150 TCR beta chains were listed by the study as associated with cytomegalovirus.

This clonotype originated in a man aged 18-30 years in good health and CMV-seronegative. This chain is built from TRBV19 and TRBJ1-1; the D segment could be TRBD1, given 6 matching bases. Input material: PBMCs. The CDR3 region reads CASRTRDIPLKTFF. The DNA sequence is as follows: TGTGCCAGTAGGACCCGGGACATCCCTTTGAAGACTTTCTTT.